This TCR beta chain comes out of a study of T cells in Graves' hyperthyroidism and ophthalmopathy. General observations from the study: Blood also contained most expanded thyroid clonotypes above 0.001.

Exclusion criteria comprised uncontrolled infection, other autoimmune disease, pregnancy or lactation. Each diagnosis drew on symptoms, thyroxine, TRAb, thyroid ultrasound and orbital computed tomography findings. What was amplified from RNA transcripts were TCR beta CDR3 regions. The TCR CDR3 first-round RT-PCR relied on the HTBI primer set. TCRdb re-called the multiplex PCR reads with MiXCR, one entry per CDR3 protein. The sample has fewer than 300,000 distinct CDR3 sequences, nearly 15% seen once. The germline V gene encodes CDR1 ENHRY and CDR2 SYGVKD. The CDR3 has 16 amino acids. With V trimmed by 0 bases and J by 8 bases, 10 bases remained unmatched. This clonotype was recorded at least ten times. Its target is unknown.

This TCR was recovered from a woman in her fifties or sixties with Graves' hyperthyroidism that later progressed to Graves' ophthalmopathy. Sequences were obtained from blood. The rearrangement joins TRBV10-3 to TRBJ2-1; 7 nucleotides align to TRBD2. CDR3 in DNA: TGTGCCATCAGTGAGTCGACGTCGGGAGGTAAGGATGAGCAGTTCTTC. This sequence encodes CAISESTSGGKDEQFF.